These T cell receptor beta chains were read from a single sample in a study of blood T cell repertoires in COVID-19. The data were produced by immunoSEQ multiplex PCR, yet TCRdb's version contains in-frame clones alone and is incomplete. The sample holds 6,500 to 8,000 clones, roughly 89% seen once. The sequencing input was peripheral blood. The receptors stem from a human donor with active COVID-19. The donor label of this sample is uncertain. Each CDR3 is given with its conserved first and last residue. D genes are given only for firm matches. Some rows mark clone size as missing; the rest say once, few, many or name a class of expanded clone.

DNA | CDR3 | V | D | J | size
TGCGCCAGCAGCCCCCGGCTAGCGGGAAATGAGCAGTTCTTC | CASSPRLAGNEQFF | TRBV10-1 | TRBD2 | TRBJ2-1 | .
TGTGCCAGTAGTAGGTTGAAGGGCCGAAGCGGGGACTCCTACAATGAGCAGTTCTTC | CASSRLKGRSGDSYNEQFF | TRBV19 | TRBD2 | TRBJ2-1 | once
TGTGCCAGCTCACCTTGGGGGGATACGAGCTCCTACAATGAGCAGTTCTTC | CASSPWGDTSSYNEQFF | TRBV18 | . | TRBJ2-1 | .
TGCGCCAGCAGAATTCCCAGGGGGCCCAGCAATCAGCCCCAGCATTTT | CASRIPRGPSNQPQHF | TRBV23-1 | TRBD1 | TRBJ1-5 | few
TGTGCTAGTGGTCCGGGTGACAGGGTCTATGGCTACACCTTC | CASGPGDRVYGYTF | TRBV12-5 | TRBD1 | TRBJ1-2 | .
TGCGCCAGCAGCCAAGAATCACCTGATAGCGGGAGGGCCTACGAGCAGTACTTC | CASSQESPDSGRAYEQYF | TRBV4-1 | TRBD2 | TRBJ2-7 | .
TGTGCCAGCAGTCGATCCTGGGGGGAAGAGACCCAGTACTTC | CASSRSWGEETQYF | TRBV28 | . | TRBJ2-5 | .
TGTGCCAGCGGGTTACAGGGGGCGGGTGAGCAGTACTTC | CASGLQGAGEQYF | TRBV7-2 | TRBD1 | TRBJ2-7 | once
TGCGCCAGCAGCCAGGACGACAGGGGGCGTTCACCCCTCCACTTT | CASSQDDRGRSPLHF | TRBV4-1 | TRBD1 | TRBJ1-6 | .
TGTGCCAGCAGGGGAGAAATTCCTGAAGCTTTCTTT | CASRGEIPEAFF | TRBV12-3/TRBV12-4 | . | TRBJ1-1 | .
TGTGCCAGCTCACCCTGGACTAGCGGGAGCTCCTACAATGAGCAGTTCTTC | CASSPWTSGSSYNEQFF | TRBV18 | TRBD2 | TRBJ2-1 | .
TGTGCCACCAGCAGAGCGGGGACAGGGGTTTACGAGCAGTACTTC | CATSRAGTGVYEQYF | TRBV15 | TRBD1 | TRBJ2-7 | .
TGTGCCAGCAGCGTAGATATTAGCGGGGGAGCCACAGATACGCAGTATTTT | CASSVDISGGATDTQYF | TRBV9 | TRBD2 | TRBJ2-3 | .
TGTGCCAGCAGTTCCAATGACGGGACTAGCGGGAGCCCCACCGGGGAGCTGTTTTTT | CASSSNDGTSGSPTGELFF | TRBV28 | TRBD2 | TRBJ2-2 | once
TGTGCCAGCAGCCAAGGGACAAGAAACACTGAAGCTTTCTTT | CASSQGTRNTEAFF | TRBV3-1/TRBV3-2 | . | TRBJ1-1 | .
TGTGCCAGCAGCTTGGCAGGGTCTTTCACAGATACGCAGTATTTT | CASSLAGSFTDTQYF | TRBV5-8 | . | TRBJ2-3 | .
TGTGCCAGTAGTATAGCGGGGGTTCTCTACAATGAGCAGTTCTTC | CASSIAGVLYNEQFF | TRBV19 | . | TRBJ2-1 | .
TGCGCCAGCAGTGCGAGCGGGAGGGCGACCGGGGAGCTGTTTTTT | CASSASGRATGELFF | TRBV10-2 | TRBD2 | TRBJ2-2 | .
TGTGCCAGCAGTGAAGCGCTTCGCAGTGGCTACACCTTC | CASSEALRSGYTF | TRBV2 | . | TRBJ1-2 | few
TGTGCCAGCAGTCCGACAGCTTATGGCTACACCTTC | CASSPTAYGYTF | TRBV6-2/TRBV6-3 | . | TRBJ1-2 | .
TGTGCCAGCAGTTACGTTGGGGGAGGTCCCAAAGAGACCCAGTACTTC | CASSYVGGGPKETQYF | TRBV6-6 | . | TRBJ2-5 | .
TGTGCCTGGAGTGTAGGGCGGGACAGGGGAATCGGGTCGGCCTACGAGCAGTACTTC | CAWSVGRDRGIGSAYEQYF | TRBV30 | TRBD1 | TRBJ2-7 | .
TGCAGCGTTGAAGTTGGCAATAACTATGGCTACACCTTC | CSVEVGNNYGYTF | TRBV29-1 | . | TRBJ1-2 | few
TGTGCCAGCATGACCCTATCGGTAGCGGGACTCCAAGAGACCCAGTACTTC | CASMTLSVAGLQETQYF | TRBV28 | TRBD2 | TRBJ2-5 | .
TGTGCCAGTAGGGCCGCTAGCGGGTTCTCCTACGAGCAGTACTTC | CASRAASGFSYEQYF | TRBV19 | TRBD2 | TRBJ2-7 | .
TGTGCCAGCAGCCCAGGGACTGAGCTCTATGGCTACACCTTC | CASSPGTELYGYTF | TRBV5-6 | . | TRBJ1-2 | .
TGTGCCAGCAGTGAAGCCGCAGGGCACAATTCACCCCTCCACTTT | CASSEAAGHNSPLHF | TRBV2 | . | TRBJ1-6 | .
TGCGCCAGCAGCCATAGAAACAGGGGAGTGAATTCACCCCTCCACTTT | CASSHRNRGVNSPLHF | TRBV4-3 | TRBD1 | TRBJ1-6 | few
TGTGCCTGTCCGTCCTCTGGAAACACCATATATTTT | CACPSSGNTIYF | TRBV30 | . | TRBJ1-3 | .
TGTGCCAGCAACGACCGGGACAGGGGCGACGAGCAGTACTTC | CASNDRDRGDEQYF | TRBV6-5 | TRBD1 | TRBJ2-7 | .
TGTGCCAGCAGTCGGGGGAGGGACAGGGCTTCGGCTAATTCACCCCTCCACTTT | CASSRGRDRASANSPLHF | TRBV2 | TRBD1 | TRBJ1-6 | .
TGTGCCAGCAGTTACAGACAGGGCACTGAAGCTTTCTTT | CASSYRQGTEAFF | TRBV6-5 | TRBD1 | TRBJ1-1 | medium-sized
TGTGCCAGCAGCTCAGGAGGACAGGGGGCGGGAACCTACAATGAGCAGTTCTTC | CASSSGGQGAGTYNEQFF | TRBV11-2 | TRBD1 | TRBJ2-1 | .
TGCGCCAGCAGTGAGAAACAGGGTCCGGAGACCCAGTACTTC | CASSEKQGPETQYF | TRBV10-1 | . | TRBJ2-5 | once
TGTGCCAGCAGTCCCCACCGCACAGGGGTCAGCAATCAGCCCCAGCATTTT | CASSPHRTGVSNQPQHF | TRBV6-6 | TRBD1 | TRBJ1-5 | once
TGTGCCAGCAGCTTAGTAGGACAGGGTAACGCTGAAGCTTTCTTT | CASSLVGQGNAEAFF | TRBV7-2 | TRBD1 | TRBJ1-1 | .
TGTGCCAGCAGCGTACTTACAGGGGACTACGAGCAGTACTTC | CASSVLTGDYEQYF | TRBV21-1 | . | TRBJ2-7 | .
TGTGCCAGCAGCTTGGGCAGGATCAACTCTGGCTACACCTTC | CASSLGRINSGYTF | TRBV27 | . | TRBJ1-2 | few
TGTGCCAGCAGCGGGTGGGGCCCCGGCGACGAGCAGTACTTC | CASSGWGPGDEQYF | TRBV7-9 | . | TRBJ2-7 | .
TGTGCCAGTAACAAGCGGGGGGGATACAATGAGCAGTTCTTC | CASNKRGGYNEQFF | TRBV19 | TRBD2 | TRBJ2-1 | .
TGCGCCAGCAGCCAAGATTCCCCCGCGACAGGGAACTCCTACGAGCAGTACTTC | CASSQDSPATGNSYEQYF | TRBV4-1 | TRBD1 | TRBJ2-7 | .
TGTGCCATCAGTGGACCGGGACAGGGTTATCGTGGCTACACCTTC | CAISGPGQGYRGYTF | TRBV10-3 | TRBD1 | TRBJ1-2 | .
TGTGCCATCAGTAGCCGCCCTATCGCGGACACAGATACGCAGTATTTT | CAISSRPIADTDTQYF | TRBV10-3 | . | TRBJ2-3 | once
TGTGCCAGCAGCTCGTTGCGACAGGGGGGTTCCGGGGAGCTGTTTTTT | CASSSLRQGGSGELFF | TRBV3-1/TRBV3-2 | TRBD1 | TRBJ2-2 | .
TGTGCCAGCAGCTCTGGGACTAGCGGGAGAGATACGCAGTATTTT | CASSSGTSGRDTQYF | TRBV5-4 | TRBD2 | TRBJ2-3 | .
TGTGCCAGCTCACCGCCGACAGGGACTAATTCACCCCTCCACTTT | CASSPPTGTNSPLHF | TRBV18 | TRBD1 | TRBJ1-6 | .
TGTGCCAGCAGCCAGACTAGCGGAACAGATACGCAGTATTTT | CASSQTSGTDTQYF | TRBV7-2 | TRBD2 | TRBJ2-3 | .
TGTGCCAGCAGCCCAATAGGACAGGCTAGGGAGCCCCAGCATTTT | CASSPIGQAREPQHF | TRBV7-9 | TRBD1 | TRBJ1-5 | .
TGTGCCTGGAGTTCGACAGGGGGTGGTCAGCCCCAGCATTTT | CAWSSTGGGQPQHF | TRBV30 | TRBD1 | TRBJ1-5 | .
TGTGCCAGCAGCTTGCCCGGGACAGGGACTAACTATGGCTACACCTTC | CASSLPGTGTNYGYTF | TRBV5-5 | TRBD1 | TRBJ1-2 | .
TGTGCCATCAGTGAGGGACTAGCGGGTGAGGCTTTTGATGAGCAGTTCTTC | CAISEGLAGEAFDEQFF | TRBV10-3 | TRBD2 | TRBJ2-1 | .
TGTGCCAGCAGTTACCTCACCAGGAACACTGAAGCTTTCTTT | CASSYLTRNTEAFF | TRBV6-5 | . | TRBJ1-1 | .
TGTGCCGGGCTGGGGGGGGTGAACACTGAAGCTTTCTTT | CAGLGGVNTEAFF | TRBV30 | . | TRBJ1-1 | .
TGTGCCAGCAGTTACACGGGTGGCACCATATATTTT | CASSYTGGTIYF | TRBV6-5 | . | TRBJ1-3 | .
TGTGCCAGCAGTTATCAGGGCTTCTACGAGCAGTACTTC | CASSYQGFYEQYF | TRBV28 | . | TRBJ2-7 | .
TGTGCCAGCAGTCCTCGGACTAGCGGGTCGGCTAGCACAGATACGCAGTATTTT | CASSPRTSGSASTDTQYF | TRBV6-6 | TRBD2 | TRBJ2-3 | .
TGTGCCAGCAGTTTATGGGCTGAGATGCAGGGGCCCAATGAGCAGTTCTTC | CASSLWAEMQGPNEQFF | TRBV28 | . | TRBJ2-1 | once
TGTGCCAGCAGCTTAGGGTTTAGGACAAACAATGAGCAGTTCTTC | CASSLGFRTNNEQFF | TRBV7-9 | . | TRBJ2-1 | .
TGTGCCAGCAGTTACTCGCATTATCTAGCGGGGGGAAGGACCGGGGAGCTGTTTTTT | CASSYSHYLAGGRTGELFF | TRBV6-2/TRBV6-3 | TRBD2 | TRBJ2-2 | .
TGCAGCGTTGACGGAGGACTACTGAAAGCGCTTCAAGAGACCCAGTACTTC | CSVDGGLLKALQETQYF | TRBV29-1 | . | TRBJ2-5 | .